The rows below give T cell receptor beta chains drawn from one sample of a study of cytomegalovirus exposure and HLA in healthy donors. Only in-frame clones appear in the TCRdb table, and some are missing; sequencing was by immunoSEQ multiplex PCR. This table holds under 130,000 clones, over 60% found once. Input material: PBMCs. The receptors shown here come from a female donor in good health and CMV-seropositive. The CDR3 runs from the conserved cysteine through the conserved F or W. D genes are given only for firm matches. Clone size, where shown, is once, few, many, or a class for clones that have expanded.

cdr3_length	v_call	d_call	clone_size	j_call	cdr3_nt	cdr3_aa
14	TRBV5-1	NA	NA	TRBJ2-1	TGCGCCAGCAGCTTTCAACAGGCATACAATGAGCAGTTCTTC	CASSFQQAYNEQFF
16	TRBV6-5	TRBD2	few	TRBJ2-7	TGTGCCAGCAGTTACTCGACGGGGGGGCCAGCCTACGAGCAGTACTTC	CASSYSTGGPAYEQYF
14	TRBV25-1	NA	NA	TRBJ2-4	TGTGCCAGCAGCCAAACGGTCCACAAAAACATTCAGTACTTC	CASSQTVHKNIQYF
15	TRBV7-6	TRBD1	NA	TRBJ1-1	TGTGCCAGCAGCTTAGCGGACAGGGTCCGCAGTGAAGCTTTCTTT	CASSLADRVRSEAFF
13	TRBV5-6	NA	once	TRBJ1-4	TGTGCCAGCAGCTCTAAGGGGAATGAAAAACTGTTTTTT	CASSSKGNEKLFF
15	TRBV19	NA	NA	TRBJ2-1	TGTGCCAGTAGTACGGACAGATTATCCTACAATGAGCAGTTCTTC	CASSTDRLSYNEQFF
15	TRBV5-5	NA	NA	TRBJ1-2	TGTGCCAGCAGCTTGCGTGGCAGGGTCAGTGAGGGCTACACCTTC	CASSLRGRVSEGYTF
14	TRBV18	TRBD1	once	TRBJ1-5	TGTGCCAGCTCACCTCGACAGGGACAGCAGCCCCAGCATTTT	CASSPRQGQQPQHF
14	TRBV10-3	TRBD1	few	TRBJ1-2	TGTGCCACCAAACTGACAGGGGTCGATGATGGCTACACCTTC	CATKLTGVDDGYTF
13	TRBV5-1	NA	NA	TRBJ2-2	TGCGCCAGCAGCCCAAGCTCGATCGGGGAGCTGTTTTTT	CASSPSSIGELFF
15	TRBV18	TRBD1	few	TRBJ1-4	TGTGCCAGCTCACCGGGACAGAGGACTAATGAAAAACTGTTTTTT	CASSPGQRTNEKLFF
15	TRBV25-1	NA	NA	TRBJ1-2	TGTGCCAGCAGTTACAGTGGATCCGCTAACTATGGCTACACCTTC	CASSYSGSANYGYTF
14	TRBV7-8	NA	NA	TRBJ1-2	TGTGCCAGCAGCCTATCTGAGTCGAACTATGGCTACACCTTC	CASSLSESNYGYTF
13	TRBV19	NA	NA	TRBJ1-5	TGTGCCAGTAGTAGACAGTTCAATCAGCCCCAGCATTTT	CASSRQFNQPQHF
17	TRBV7-2	TRBD1	NA	TRBJ1-6	TGTGCCAGCAGCTTAGCACAGGGGAGCTCCTATAATTCACCCCTCCACTTT	CASSLAQGSSYNSPLHF
15	TRBV27	TRBD1	NA	TRBJ1-1	TGTGCCAGCAGTTCCCTGGGACAGGGGCGATCGAAAGCTTTCTTT	CASSSLGQGRSKAFF
14	TRBV7-3	TRBD1	NA	TRBJ1-2	TGTGCCAGCAGCTCCCAGGGGGGAACATATGGCTACACCTTC	CASSSQGGTYGYTF
15	TRBV30	TRBD2	once	TRBJ2-5	TGTGCCTGGAGTGTATTACGCGGGAGGATTGGGACCCAGTACTTC	CAWSVLRGRIGTQYF
14	TRBV19	TRBD1	NA	TRBJ1-5	TGTGCCAGTAGTATATGGACAGGCGATCAGCCCCAGCATTTT	CASSIWTGDQPQHF
18	TRBV2	TRBD2	NA	TRBJ2-3	TGTGCCAGCAGAACGCAGGGTCTAAGGACTAGCGGGGGAGGGCTGGGGGATTTT	CASRTQGLRTSGGGLGDF
12	TRBV5-1	NA	NA	TRBJ2-1	TGCGCCAGCAGCCACCAGGACAATGAGCAGTTCTTC	CASSHQDNEQFF
15	TRBV18	TRBD1	NA	TRBJ2-2	TGTGCCAGCTCACCTAGGACAGGGGAAGCCGGGGAGCTGTTTTTT	CASSPRTGEAGELFF
14	TRBV6-1	TRBD1	NA	TRBJ1-4	TGTGCCACCCATCAAGGGCGCAGGGGGGAAAAACTGTTTTTT	CATHQGRRGEKLFF
14	TRBV29-1	TRBD1	NA	TRBJ2-2	TGCAGCGTCGTCAGACAGGGCCGCACCGGGGAGCTGTTTTTT	CSVVRQGRTGELFF
14	TRBV2	TRBD2	NA	TRBJ2-1	TGTGCCAGCAGTGTGGGGCTAGCGGGCAATGAGCAGTTCTTC	CASSVGLAGNEQFF
14	TRBV28	NA	once	TRBJ1-3	TGTGCCAGCAGTCCTAGTAGCTCTGGAAACACCATATATTTT	CASSPSSSGNTIYF
14	TRBV9	TRBD2	NA	TRBJ2-5	TGTGCCAGCAGCCAAACTAGCGATCAAGAGACCCAGTACTTC	CASSQTSDQETQYF
13	TRBV15	NA	NA	TRBJ1-6	TGTGCCACCAGCAGAGGGGTGGGTCGGGCCCTCCACTTT	CATSRGVGRALHF
13	TRBV30	NA	NA	TRBJ1-5	TGTGCCTGGAACCGGGATCCTAATCAGCCCCAGCATTTT	CAWNRDPNQPQHF
14	TRBV6-1	NA	few	TRBJ1-6	TGTGCCAGCAGTGACAGGGGAAGCAATTCACCCCTCCACTTT	CASSDRGSNSPLHF